This T cell receptor (beta chain) was recorded in a study of cytomegalovirus exposure and HLA in healthy donors. Study as a whole: Early release data held 75 million to 90 million unique TCRs from HLA-typed donors.

Vbeta (60) and Jbeta (13) primers were used in the PCR. TCRdb keeps only in-frame clones here, not all; method: immunoSEQ multiplex PCR. Here the sample spans fewer than 200,000 clones, roughly four fifths being singletons. Notes on the study in general: In most subjects, TCR beta sequences reportedly gave accurate predictions of HLA-A and HLA-B alleles.

Though probably carrying unrecorded immune exposures, donors were nominally healthy at sampling. V shed 6 bases and J shed 3 bases, with 9 bases lying between them. This CDR3 contains 13 residues. CDR1 is MNHEY, CDR2 SVGAGI, per germline. With respect to this clone: Its antigen is unidentified.

Sequenced material: PBMCs. The clonotype originates from a female donor in good health and CMV-seronegative. This chain uses TRBV6-5 with TRBJ1-5, with D possibly TRBD1 on 6 matching bases. CDR3 nucleotide sequence: TGTGCCAGCAGCCGACAGGCCAATCAGCCCCAGCATTTT. Its protein product is CASSRQANQPQHF.